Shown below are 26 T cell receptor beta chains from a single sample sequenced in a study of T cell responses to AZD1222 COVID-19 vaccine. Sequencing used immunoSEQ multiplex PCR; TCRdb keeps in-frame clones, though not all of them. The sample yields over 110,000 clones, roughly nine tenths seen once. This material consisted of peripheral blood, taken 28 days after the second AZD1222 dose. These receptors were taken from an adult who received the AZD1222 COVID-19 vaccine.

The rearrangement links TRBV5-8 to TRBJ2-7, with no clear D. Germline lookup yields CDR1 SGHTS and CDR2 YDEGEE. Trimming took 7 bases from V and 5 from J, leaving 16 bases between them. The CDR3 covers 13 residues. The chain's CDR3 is CASSGKHFHEQYF. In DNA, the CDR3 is TGTGCCAGCTCAGGAAAACACTTCCACGAGCAGTACTTC.

CDR3 amino acids: CASSPTLNEQFF. CDR3 DNA: TGCGCCAGCAGCCCCACTCTCAATGAGCAGTTCTTC. The rearrangement links TRBV5-1 to TRBJ2-1; D is unclear. Looked up from germline, CDR1 is SGHRS and CDR2 is YFSETQ. The CDR3 has 12 amino acids. Trimming stripped 4 bases from V and 6 bases from J, with 8 bases between.

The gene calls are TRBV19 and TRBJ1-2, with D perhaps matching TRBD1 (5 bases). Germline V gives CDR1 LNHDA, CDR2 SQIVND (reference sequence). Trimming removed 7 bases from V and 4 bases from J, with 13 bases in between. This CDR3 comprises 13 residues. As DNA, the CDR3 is TGTGCCAGTAAATGGGGCACCGGCTATGGCTACACCTTC. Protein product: CASKWGTGYGYTF.

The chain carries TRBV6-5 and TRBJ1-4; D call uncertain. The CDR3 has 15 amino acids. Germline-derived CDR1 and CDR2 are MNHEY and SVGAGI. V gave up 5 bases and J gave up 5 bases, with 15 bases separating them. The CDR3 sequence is CASSPNSVGNEKLFF. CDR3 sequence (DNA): TGTGCCAGCAGTCCAAACAGTGTGGGCAATGAAAAACTGTTTTTT.

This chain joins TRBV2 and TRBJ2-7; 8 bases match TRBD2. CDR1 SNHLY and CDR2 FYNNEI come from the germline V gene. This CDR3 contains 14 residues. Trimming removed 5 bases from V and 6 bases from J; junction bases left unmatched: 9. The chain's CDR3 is CASSNSGEVSEQYV. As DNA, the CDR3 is TGTGCCAGCAGTAATAGCGGGGAGGTCTCCGAGCAGTACGTC.

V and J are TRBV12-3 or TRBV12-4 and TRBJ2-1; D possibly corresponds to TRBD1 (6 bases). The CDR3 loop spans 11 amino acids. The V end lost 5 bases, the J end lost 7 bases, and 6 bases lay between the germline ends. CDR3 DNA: TGTGCCAGCAGTACAGGGAATGAGCAGTTCTTC. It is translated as CASSTGNEQFF.

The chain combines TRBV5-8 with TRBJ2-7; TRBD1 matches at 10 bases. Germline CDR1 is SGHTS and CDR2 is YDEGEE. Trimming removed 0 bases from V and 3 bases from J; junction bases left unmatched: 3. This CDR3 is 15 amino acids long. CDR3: CASSLAGTGVYEQYV. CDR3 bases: TGTGCCAGCAGCTTGGCCGGGACAGGGGTCTACGAGCAGTACGTC.

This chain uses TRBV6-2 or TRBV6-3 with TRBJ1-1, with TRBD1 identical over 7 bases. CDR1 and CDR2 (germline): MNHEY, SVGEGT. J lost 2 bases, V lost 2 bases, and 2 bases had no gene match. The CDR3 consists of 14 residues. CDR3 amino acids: CASSYRQGNTEAFF. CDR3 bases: TGTGCCAGCAGTTACAGACAGGGAAACACTGAAGCTTTCTTT.

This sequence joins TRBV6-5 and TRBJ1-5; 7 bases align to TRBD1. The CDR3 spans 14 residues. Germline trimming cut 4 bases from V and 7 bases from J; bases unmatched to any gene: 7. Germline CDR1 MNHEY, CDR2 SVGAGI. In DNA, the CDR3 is TGTGCCAGCAGTTTCCGACAGGGTCGGCAGCCCCAGCATTTT. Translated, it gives CASSFRQGRQPQHF.

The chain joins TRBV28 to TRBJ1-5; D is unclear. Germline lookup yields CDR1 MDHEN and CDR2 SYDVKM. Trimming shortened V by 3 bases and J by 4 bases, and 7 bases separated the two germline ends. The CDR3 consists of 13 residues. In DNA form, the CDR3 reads TGTGCCAGCAGTTTTTGGGAGAATCAGCCCCAGCATTTT. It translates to CASSFWENQPQHF.

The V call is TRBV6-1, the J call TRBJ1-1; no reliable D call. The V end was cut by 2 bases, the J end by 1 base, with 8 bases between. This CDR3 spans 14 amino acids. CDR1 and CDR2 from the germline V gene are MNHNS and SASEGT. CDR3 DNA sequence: TGTGCCAGCAGTGAATTTCGGGGGAACACTGAAGCTTTCTTT. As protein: CASSEFRGNTEAFF.

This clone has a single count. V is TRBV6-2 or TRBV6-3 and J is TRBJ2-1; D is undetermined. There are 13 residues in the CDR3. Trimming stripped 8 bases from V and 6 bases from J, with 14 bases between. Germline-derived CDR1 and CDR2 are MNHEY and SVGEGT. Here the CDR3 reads CASRQTEINEQFF. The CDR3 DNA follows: TGTGCCAGCCGCCAGACGGAGATCAATGAGCAGTTCTTC.

CDR3 bases: TGCAGCGCCGGCAGGGGAGAAGGGGCAGATACGCAGTATTTT. Residues: CSAGRGEGADTQYF. V gene TRBV29-1 combines with J gene TRBJ2-3; D is possibly TRBD1 (6 bases). V shed 7 bases and J shed 4 bases, with 18 bases lying between them. Germline values: CDR1 SQVTM, CDR2 ANQGSEA. This CDR3 is 14 amino acids long.

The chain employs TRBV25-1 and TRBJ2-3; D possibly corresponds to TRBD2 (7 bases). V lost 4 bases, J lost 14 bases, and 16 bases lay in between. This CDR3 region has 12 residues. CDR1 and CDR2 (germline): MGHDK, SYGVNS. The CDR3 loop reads CASSARGEGLYF. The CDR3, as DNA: TGTGCCAGCAGTGCTAGGGGGGAGGGCCTGTATTTT.

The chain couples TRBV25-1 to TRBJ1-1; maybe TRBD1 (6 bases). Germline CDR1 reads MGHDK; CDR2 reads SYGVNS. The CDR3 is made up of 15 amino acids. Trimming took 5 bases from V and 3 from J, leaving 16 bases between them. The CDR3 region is CASSTRMTGDTEAFF. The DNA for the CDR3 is TGTGCCAGCAGTACTCGAATGACAGGTGACACTGAAGCTTTCTTT.

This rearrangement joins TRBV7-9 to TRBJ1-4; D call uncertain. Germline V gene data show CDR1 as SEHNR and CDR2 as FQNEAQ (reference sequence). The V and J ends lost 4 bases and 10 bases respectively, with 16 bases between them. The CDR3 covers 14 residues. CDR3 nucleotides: TGTGCCAGCAGCTCCTCGGGTTCTACGGGAAAACTGTTTTTT. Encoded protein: CASSSSGSTGKLFF. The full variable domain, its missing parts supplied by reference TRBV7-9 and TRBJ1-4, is DTGVSQNPRHKITKRGQNVTFRCDPISEHNRLYWYRQTLGQGPEFLTYFQNEAQLEKSRLLSDRFSAERPKGSFSTLEIQRTEQGDSAMYLCASSSSGSTGKLFFGSGTQLSVL.

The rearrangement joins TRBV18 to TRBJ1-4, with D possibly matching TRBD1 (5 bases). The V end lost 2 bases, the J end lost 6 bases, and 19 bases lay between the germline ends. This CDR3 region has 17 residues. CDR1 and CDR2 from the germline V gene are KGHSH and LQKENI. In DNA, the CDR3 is TGTGCCAGCTCACCAGAAGGGACGGCCATTAGGGATGAAAAACTGTTTTTT. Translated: CASSPEGTAIRDEKLFF.

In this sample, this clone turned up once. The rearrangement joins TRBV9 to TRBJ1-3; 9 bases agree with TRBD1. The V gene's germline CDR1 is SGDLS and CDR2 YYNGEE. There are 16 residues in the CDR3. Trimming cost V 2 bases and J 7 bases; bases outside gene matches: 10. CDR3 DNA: TGTGCCAGCAGCGTCAGCGAAGGACAGGGGCACAACACCATATATTTT. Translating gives CASSVSEGQGHNTIYF.

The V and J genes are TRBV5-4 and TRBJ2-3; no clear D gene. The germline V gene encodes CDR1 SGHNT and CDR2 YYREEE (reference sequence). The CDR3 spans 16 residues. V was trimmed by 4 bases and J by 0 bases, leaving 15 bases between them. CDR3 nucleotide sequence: TGTGCCAGCAGCCACGCAAATGCGGTTAGCACAGATACGCAGTATTTT. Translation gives CASSHANAVSTDTQYF.

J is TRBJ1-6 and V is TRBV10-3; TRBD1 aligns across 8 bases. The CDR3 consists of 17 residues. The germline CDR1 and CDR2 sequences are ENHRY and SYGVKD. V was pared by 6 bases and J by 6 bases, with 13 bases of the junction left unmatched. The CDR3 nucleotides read TGTGCCATCAGGGACAGGGATCGTAGCGGGTTTAATTCACCCCTCCACTTT. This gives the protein CAIRDRDRSGFNSPLHF.

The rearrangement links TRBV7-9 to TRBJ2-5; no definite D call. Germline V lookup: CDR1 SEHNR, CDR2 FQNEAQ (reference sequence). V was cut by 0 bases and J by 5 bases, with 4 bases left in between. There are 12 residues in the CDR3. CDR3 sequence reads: CASSLAGETQYF. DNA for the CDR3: TGTGCCAGCAGCTTAGCGGGTGAGACCCAGTACTTC. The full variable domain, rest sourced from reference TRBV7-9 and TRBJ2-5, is DTGVSQNPRHKITKRGQNVTFRCDPISEHNRLYWYRQTLGQGPEFLTYFQNEAQLEKSRLLSDRFSAERPKGSFSTLEIQRTEQGDSAMYLCASSLAGETQYFGPGTRLLVL.

CDR3 residues: CSVPGRANYGYTF. The CDR3 nucleotides are TGCAGCGTCCCGGGCCGAGCTAACTATGGCTACACCTTC. V and J are TRBV29-1 and TRBJ1-2; D remains ambiguous. CDR3 length equals 13 residues. In germline, CDR1 is SQVTM, CDR2 ANQGSEA. Trimming shortened V by 6 bases and J by 0 bases, and 11 bases separated the two germline ends.

The CDR3 protein is CASSIRASGVYNEQFF. The CDR3, as DNA: TGTGCCAGTAGTATAAGGGCTAGCGGGGTTTACAATGAGCAGTTCTTC. The chain is built from TRBV19 and TRBJ2-1; the match to TRBD2 covers 9 bases. The CDR3 spans 16 residues. Per the germline V gene, CDR1 is LNHDA and CDR2 is SQIVND (reference sequence). Unmatched junction bases numbered 6, after V lost 2 bases and J lost 4 bases.

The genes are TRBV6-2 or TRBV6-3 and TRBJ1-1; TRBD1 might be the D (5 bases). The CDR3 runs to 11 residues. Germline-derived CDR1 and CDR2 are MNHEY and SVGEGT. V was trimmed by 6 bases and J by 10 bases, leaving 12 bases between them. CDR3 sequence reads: CASSLGTGAFF. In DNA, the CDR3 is TGTGCCAGCAGCCTGGGGACGGGAGCTTTCTTT.

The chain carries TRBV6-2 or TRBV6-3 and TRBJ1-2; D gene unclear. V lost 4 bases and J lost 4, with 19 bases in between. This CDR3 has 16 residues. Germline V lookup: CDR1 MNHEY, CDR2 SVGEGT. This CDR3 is CASSSRLSGRSYGYTF. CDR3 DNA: TGTGCCAGCAGTTCCCGGTTATCTGGGAGGAGCTATGGCTACACCTTC.

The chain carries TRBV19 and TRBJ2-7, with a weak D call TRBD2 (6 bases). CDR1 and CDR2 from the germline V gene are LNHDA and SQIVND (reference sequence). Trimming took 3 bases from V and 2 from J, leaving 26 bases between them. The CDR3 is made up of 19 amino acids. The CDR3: CASSISWRDQGSLTYEQYV. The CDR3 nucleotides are TGTGCCAGTAGTATCTCGTGGAGGGATCAGGGATCGCTAACCTACGAGCAGTACGTC.